The 6 T cell receptor beta chains below were found in one sample sequenced in a study of CD8 T cells in Susac syndrome. Random hexamers were used to reverse transcribe about 0.5 to 1 ug of RNA. Each CDR3 protein is one row after TCRdb ran MiXCR on the immunoSEQ multiplex PCR reads. Of 150,000 to 200,000 distinct CDR3 sequences listed, 85% to 95% are singletons. The sample taken for sequencing was CD8+ T cells from PBMCs. The receptors stem from a human donor with multiple sclerosis.

The rearrangement links TRBV3-1 to TRBJ1-1, with TRBD1 matching over 9 bases. The CDR3 sequence is 16 residues long. Trimming at V came to 5 bases and at J to 1 base, leaving 8 bases not matched to a gene. From germline, CDR1 is LGHDT and CDR2 YNNKEL (reference sequence). The CDR3 protein is CASSIYRDRENTEAFF. Written as DNA, the CDR3 is TGTGCCAGCAGCATATATCGGGACAGGGAGAACACTGAAGCTTTCTTT.

The V and J genes are TRBV12-3 or TRBV12-4 and TRBJ2-7; D gene ambiguous. Deletions cut 3 bases from V and 4 bases from J, with 7 bases between. The CDR3 extends over 12 amino acids. The CDR3 bases are TGTGCCAGCAGTTTTCTGAGTTACGAGCAGTACTTC. This codes for CASSFLSYEQYF.

The rearrangement uses TRBV4-2 and TRBJ2-7; 8 bases are shared with TRBD1. V gave up 1 base and J gave up 1 base; unmatched junction bases: 3. CDR1 is LGHNA and CDR2 is YNFKEQ in the germline V gene. This CDR3 spans 15 amino acids. The CDR3 DNA reads TGTGCCAGCAGCCAAGGATGGGACAGGTCCTACGAGCAGTACTTC. This gives the protein CASSQGWDRSYEQYF.

This chain connects TRBV7-9 to TRBJ1-4; D gene unclear. The V end was cut by 4 bases, the J end by 1 base, with 7 bases between. Germline assignment: CDR1 SEHNR and CDR2 FQNEAQ (reference sequence). CDR3 size: 14 residues. In nucleotides, the CDR3 is TGTGCCAGCAGCTCCAGCTTAACTAATGAAAAACTGTTTTTT. Translating it yields CASSSSLTNEKLFF.

The rearrangement joins TRBV12-3 or TRBV12-4 to TRBJ2-1, with 7 bases identical to TRBD2. The CDR3 contains 15 residues. With 4 bases clipped from V and 7 bases from J, the junction kept 10 bases outside the gene matches. The DNA for the CDR3 is TGTGCCAGCAGTTCCCTTGGCGGGGAGGGGAATGAGCAGTTCTTC. It codes for CASSSLGGEGNEQFF.

In DNA form, the CDR3 reads TGTGCCAGTAGTAGGGTTGCTAACTACAATGAGCAGTTCTTC. Protein product: CASSRVANYNEQFF. The chain has TRBV19 and TRBJ2-1; D gene uncertain. The length of the CDR3 is 14 residues. The germline CDR1 and CDR2 sequences are LNHDA and SQIVND (reference sequence). Deletions cut 4 bases from V and 3 bases from J, with 10 bases between.